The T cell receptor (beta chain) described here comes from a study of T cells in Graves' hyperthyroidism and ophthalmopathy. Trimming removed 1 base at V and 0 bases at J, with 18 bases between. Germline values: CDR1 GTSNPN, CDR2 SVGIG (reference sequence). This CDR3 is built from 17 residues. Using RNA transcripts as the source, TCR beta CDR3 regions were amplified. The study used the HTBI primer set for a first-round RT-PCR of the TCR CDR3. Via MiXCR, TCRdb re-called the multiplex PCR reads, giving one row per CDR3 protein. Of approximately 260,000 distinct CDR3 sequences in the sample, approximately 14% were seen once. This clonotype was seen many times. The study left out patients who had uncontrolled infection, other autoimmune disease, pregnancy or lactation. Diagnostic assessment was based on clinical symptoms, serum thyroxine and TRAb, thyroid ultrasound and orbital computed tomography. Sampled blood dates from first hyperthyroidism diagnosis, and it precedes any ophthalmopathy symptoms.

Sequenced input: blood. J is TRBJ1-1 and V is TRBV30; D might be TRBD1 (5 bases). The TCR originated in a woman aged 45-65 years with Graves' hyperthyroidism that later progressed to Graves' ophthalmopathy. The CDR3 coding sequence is TGTGCCTGGAGTGACAACGTGAAGGGGAACATGAACACTGAAGCTTTCTTT. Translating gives CAWSDNVKGNMNTEAFF.